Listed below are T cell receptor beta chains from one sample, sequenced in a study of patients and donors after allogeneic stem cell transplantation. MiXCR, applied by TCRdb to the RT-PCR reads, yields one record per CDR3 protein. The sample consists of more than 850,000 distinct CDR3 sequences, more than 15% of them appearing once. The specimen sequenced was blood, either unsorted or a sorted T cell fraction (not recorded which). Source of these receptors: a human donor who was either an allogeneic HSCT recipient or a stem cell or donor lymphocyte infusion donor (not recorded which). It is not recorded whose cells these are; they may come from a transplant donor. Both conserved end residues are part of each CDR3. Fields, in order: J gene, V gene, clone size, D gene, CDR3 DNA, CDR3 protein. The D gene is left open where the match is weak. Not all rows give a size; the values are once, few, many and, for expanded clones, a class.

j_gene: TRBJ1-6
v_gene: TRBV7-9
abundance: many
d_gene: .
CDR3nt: TGTGCCAGCAGCTTAGGTCAGCACGCCTATAATTCACCCCTCCACTTT
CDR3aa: CASSLGQHAYNSPLHF

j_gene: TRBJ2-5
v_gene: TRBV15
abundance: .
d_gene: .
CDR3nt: TGTGCCACCAGCAGTGAACTGTCCGGGCCCAGGGCTGTCCAGTACTTC
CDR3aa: CATSSELSGPRAVQYF

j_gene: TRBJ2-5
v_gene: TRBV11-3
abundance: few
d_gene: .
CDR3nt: TGTGCCAGCAGCTTAGATCGCAGGACAGACCAAGAGACCCAGTACTTC
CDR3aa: CASSLDRRTDQETQYF

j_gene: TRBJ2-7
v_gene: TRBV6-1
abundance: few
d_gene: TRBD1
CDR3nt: TGTGCCAGCAGAACGACAGGGATGGGGGCCTCCGAGCAGTACTTC
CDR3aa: CASRTTGMGASEQYF

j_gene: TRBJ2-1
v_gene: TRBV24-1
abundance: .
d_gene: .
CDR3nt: TGTGCCACCAGCTTAGGGGTGAGCTCCTACAATGAGCAGTTCTTC
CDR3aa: CATSLGVSSYNEQFF

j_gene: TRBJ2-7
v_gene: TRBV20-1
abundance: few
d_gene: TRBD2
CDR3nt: TGCAGTGCCAAAAGCCCGGGACTAGCCTACGAGCAGTACTTC
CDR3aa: CSAKSPGLAYEQYF

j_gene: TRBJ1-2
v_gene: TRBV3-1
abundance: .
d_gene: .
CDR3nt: TGTGCCAGCAGCCCCCCGGGGAAGACTAACTATGGCTACACCTTC
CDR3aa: CASSPPGKTNYGYTF

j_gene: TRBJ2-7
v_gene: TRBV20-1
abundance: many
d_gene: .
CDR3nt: TGCAGTGCTAGAGTAGGCTCCCTCTACGAGCAGTACTTC
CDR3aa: CSARVGSLYEQYF

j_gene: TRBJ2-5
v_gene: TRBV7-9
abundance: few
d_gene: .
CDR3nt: TGTGCCAGCAACTTAAGGCGAGGGAACCAAGAGACCCAGTACTTC
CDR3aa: CASNLRRGNQETQYF

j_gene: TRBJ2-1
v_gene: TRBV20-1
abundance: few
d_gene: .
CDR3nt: TGCAGTGCTAGAGGGAGCGGCCACAATGAGCAGTTCTTC
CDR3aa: CSARGSGHNEQFF

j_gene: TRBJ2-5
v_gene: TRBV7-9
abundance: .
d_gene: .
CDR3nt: TGTGCCAGCAGCTTAGAGGCGGTGGTAGTTCAAGAGACCCAGTACTTC
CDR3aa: CASSLEAVVVQETQYF

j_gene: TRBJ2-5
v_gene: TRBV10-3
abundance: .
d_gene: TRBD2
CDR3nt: TGTGCCATCGGGACTAGCGGGGGGCAAGAGACCCAGTACTTC
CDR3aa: CAIGTSGGQETQYF

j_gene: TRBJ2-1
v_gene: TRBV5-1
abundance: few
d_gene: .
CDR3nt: TGCGCCAGCAGTGGCGAGGGAGGACACAATGAGCAGTTCTTC
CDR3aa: CASSGEGGHNEQFF

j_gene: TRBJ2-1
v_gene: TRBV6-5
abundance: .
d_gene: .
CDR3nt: TGTGCCAGCAGTTACTCAGCGGCAGCCAGTTACAATGAGCAGTTCTTC
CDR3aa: CASSYSAAASYNEQFF

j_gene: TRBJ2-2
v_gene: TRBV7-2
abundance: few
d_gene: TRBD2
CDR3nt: TGTGCCAGCAGCTCAACGGGACTAGCGATCACCGGGGAGCTGTTTTTT
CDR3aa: CASSSTGLAITGELFF

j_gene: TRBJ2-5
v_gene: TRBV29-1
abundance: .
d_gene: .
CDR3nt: TGCAGCGTTGATGCTCAGCACCAAGAGACCCAGTACTTC
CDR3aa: CSVDAQHQETQYF

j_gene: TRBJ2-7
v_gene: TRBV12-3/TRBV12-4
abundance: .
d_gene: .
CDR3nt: TGTGCCAGCAGTTTACACGAGGCGGCCGTCGAGCAGTACTTC
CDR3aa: CASSLHEAAVEQYF

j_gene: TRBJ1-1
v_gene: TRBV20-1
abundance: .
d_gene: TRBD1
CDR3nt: TGCAGTGCTAGAGCTGGGGGACAGCATGAAGCTTTCTTT
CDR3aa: CSARAGGQHEAFF

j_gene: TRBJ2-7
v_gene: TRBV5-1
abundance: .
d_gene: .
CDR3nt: TGCGCCACCAGTCAACAGGGAACCTACGAGCAGTACTTC
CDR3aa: CATSQQGTYEQYF

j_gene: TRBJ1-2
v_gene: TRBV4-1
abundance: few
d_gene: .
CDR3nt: TGCGCCAGCAGCCAAGGGGACGGAGCCTACTATGGCTACACCTTC
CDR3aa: CASSQGDGAYYGYTF

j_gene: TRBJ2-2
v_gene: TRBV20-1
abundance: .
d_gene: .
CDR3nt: TGCAGTGCTTCCGGCCCGACCGGGGAGCTGTTTTTT
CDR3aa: CSASGPTGELFF

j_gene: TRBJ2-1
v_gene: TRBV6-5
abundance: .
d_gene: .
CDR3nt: TGTGCCAGCAGTTCCCTTGGGGGTAGGGCCTACAATCAGCAGTTCTTC
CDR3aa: CASSSLGGRAYNQQFF

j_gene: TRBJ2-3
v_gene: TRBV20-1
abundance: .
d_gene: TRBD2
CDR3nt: TGCAGTGCTAGAGATCCAGTTCCGGGAAGCGGGAGGGCTACAGATACGCAGTATTTT
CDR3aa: CSARDPVPGSGRATDTQYF

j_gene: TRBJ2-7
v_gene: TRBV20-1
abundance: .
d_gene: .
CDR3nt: TGCAGTGCTACTAGAGGGGGAAAATCCTACGAGCAGTACTTC
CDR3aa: CSATRGGKSYEQYF

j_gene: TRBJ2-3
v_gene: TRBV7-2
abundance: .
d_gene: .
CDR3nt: TGTGCCAGCAGCTTTCAACGGGGTGAAGAGTATTTT
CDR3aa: CASSFQRGEEYF

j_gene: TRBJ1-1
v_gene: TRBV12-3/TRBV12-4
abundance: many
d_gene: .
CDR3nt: TGTGCCAGCAGCTTTGGTATGAACACTGAAGCTTTCTTT
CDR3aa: CASSFGMNTEAFF

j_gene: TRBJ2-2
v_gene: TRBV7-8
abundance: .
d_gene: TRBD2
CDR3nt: TGTGCCAGCAGCAGAGGGACTAGCGCTGACACCGGGGAGCTGTTTTTT
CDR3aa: CASSRGTSADTGELFF

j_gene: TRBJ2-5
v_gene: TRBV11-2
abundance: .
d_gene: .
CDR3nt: TGTGCCAGCAGCCTTACGGGGGGGACAGGGCTCTTTCAAGAGACCCAGTACTTC
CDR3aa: CASSLTGGTGLFQETQYF

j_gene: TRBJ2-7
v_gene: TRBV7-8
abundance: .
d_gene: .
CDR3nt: TGTGCCAGCAGCTTAGACCCAGGGGACTACGAGCAGTACTTC
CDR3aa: CASSLDPGDYEQYF

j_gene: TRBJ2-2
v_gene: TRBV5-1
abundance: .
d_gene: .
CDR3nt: TGCGCCAGCAGCTTGTCACCCCGGCTGCGGGCAGGAGAAACGAACACCGGGGAGCTGTTTTTT
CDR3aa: CASSLSPRLRAGETNTGELFF

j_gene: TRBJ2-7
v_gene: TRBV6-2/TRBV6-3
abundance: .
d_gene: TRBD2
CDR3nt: TGTGCCAGCAGTTACCCCCCCGCGACTAGCGGGAGAAGAACTTGGGACGAGCAGTACTTC
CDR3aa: CASSYPPATSGRRTWDEQYF

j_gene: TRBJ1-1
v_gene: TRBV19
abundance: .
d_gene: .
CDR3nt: TGTGCCAGTCGATGGTCCCCCGAGGTTCGGAACACTGAAGCTTTCTTT
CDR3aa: CASRWSPEVRNTEAFF

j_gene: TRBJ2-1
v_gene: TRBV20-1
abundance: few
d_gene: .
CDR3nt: TGCAGTGGCGCCGTACTGAGCCGTCACAATGAGCAGTTCTTC
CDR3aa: CSGAVLSRHNEQFF

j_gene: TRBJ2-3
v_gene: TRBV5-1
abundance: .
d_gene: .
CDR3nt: TGCGCCAGCAGCCCGCGGGGGCGGGTAGATACGCAGTATTTT
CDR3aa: CASSPRGRVDTQYF

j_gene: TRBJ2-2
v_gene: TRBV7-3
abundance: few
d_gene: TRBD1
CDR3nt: TGTGCCAGCAGCTCGCGACAGGGCACCGGGGAGCTGTTTTTT
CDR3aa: CASSSRQGTGELFF

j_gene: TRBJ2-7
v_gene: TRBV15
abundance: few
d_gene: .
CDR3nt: TGTGCCACCAGCAGGGCAGGACAGTCCTCCTACGAGCAGTACTTC
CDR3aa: CATSRAGQSSYEQYF

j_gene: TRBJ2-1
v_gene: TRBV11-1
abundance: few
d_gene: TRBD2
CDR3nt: TGTGCCAGCAGCTCAGCGGGGGAGTCCCTGGGTGGGTACAATGAGCAGTTCTTC
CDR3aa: CASSSAGESLGGYNEQFF

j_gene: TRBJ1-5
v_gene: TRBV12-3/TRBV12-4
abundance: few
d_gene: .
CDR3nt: TGTGCCAGCAGTTTAGCGGTGGGACACTTTAATCAGCCCCAGCATTTT
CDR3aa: CASSLAVGHFNQPQHF

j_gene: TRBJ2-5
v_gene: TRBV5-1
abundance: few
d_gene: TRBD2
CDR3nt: TGCGCCAGCAGTGGCGGGAGCGGGGAGACCCAGTACTTC
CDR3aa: CASSGGSGETQYF

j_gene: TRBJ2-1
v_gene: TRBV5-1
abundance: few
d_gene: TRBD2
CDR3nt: TGCGCCAGCAGCTCCCCAGCGGGGAGGATCTCCTACAATGAGCAGTTCTTC
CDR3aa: CASSSPAGRISYNEQFF

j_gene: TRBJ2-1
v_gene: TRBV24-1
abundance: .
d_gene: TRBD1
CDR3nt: TGTGCCACCAGTGACCCTCCGGGACAGGGGGGTTACAATGAGCAGTTCTTC
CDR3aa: CATSDPPGQGGYNEQFF

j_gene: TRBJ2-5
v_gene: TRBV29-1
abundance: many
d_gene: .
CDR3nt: TGCAGCGTTGAACGAAATATGGAACTTGAGACCCAGTACTTC
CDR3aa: CSVERNMELETQYF

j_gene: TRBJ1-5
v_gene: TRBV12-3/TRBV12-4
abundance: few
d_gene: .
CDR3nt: TGTGCCAGCAGTCTCAACAGAGATTATAGCAATCAGCCCCAGCATTTT
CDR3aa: CASSLNRDYSNQPQHF

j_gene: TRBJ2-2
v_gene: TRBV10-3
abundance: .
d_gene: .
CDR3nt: TGTGCCATCAAGGGCTGGCACACCGGGGAGCTGTTTTTT
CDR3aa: CAIKGWHTGELFF

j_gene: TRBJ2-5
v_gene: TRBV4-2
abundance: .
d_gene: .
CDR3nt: TGTGCCAGCAGCCAACCGACGGGAAACCAAGAGACCCAGTACTTC
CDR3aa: CASSQPTGNQETQYF

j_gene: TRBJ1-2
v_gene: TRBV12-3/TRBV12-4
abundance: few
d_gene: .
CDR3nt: TGTGCCAGCATGAGCGGGTCAACCCCAAACTATGGCTACACCTTC
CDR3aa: CASMSGSTPNYGYTF

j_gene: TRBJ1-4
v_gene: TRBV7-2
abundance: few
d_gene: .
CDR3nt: TGTGCCAGCAGCTCCAGATGGGGGGCCCTTAATGAAAAACTGTTTTTT
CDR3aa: CASSSRWGALNEKLFF

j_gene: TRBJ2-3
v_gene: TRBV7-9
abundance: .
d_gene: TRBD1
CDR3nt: TGTGCCAGCAGCCTTAACAGGGGACAGGGGCCAGATACGCAGTATTTT
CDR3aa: CASSLNRGQGPDTQYF

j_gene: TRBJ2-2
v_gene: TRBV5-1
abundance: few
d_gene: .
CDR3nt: TGCGCCAGCAGCTTGACCGAGAGGACATCCGCGAACACCGGGGAGCTGTTTTTT
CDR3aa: CASSLTERTSANTGELFF

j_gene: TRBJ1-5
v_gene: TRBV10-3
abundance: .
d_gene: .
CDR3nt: TGTGCCATCAGTGAGTTCGAGCAGAGCAATCAGCCCCAGCATTTT
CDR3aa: CAISEFEQSNQPQHF

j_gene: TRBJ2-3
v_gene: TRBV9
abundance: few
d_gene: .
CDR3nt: TGTGCCAGCAGCGTAGCGGGTAGCGGCACAGATACGCAGTATTTT
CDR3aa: CASSVAGSGTDTQYF

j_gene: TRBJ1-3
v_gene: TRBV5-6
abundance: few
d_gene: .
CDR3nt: TGTGCCAGCAGCATCCGACGGACAGTTACGTCTGGAAACACCATATATTTT
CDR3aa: CASSIRRTVTSGNTIYF

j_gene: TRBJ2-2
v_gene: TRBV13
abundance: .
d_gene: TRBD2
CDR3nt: TGTGCCAGCAGCTCGACTAGCGGACCAGAGCCGAACACCGGGGAGCTGTTTTTT
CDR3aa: CASSSTSGPEPNTGELFF

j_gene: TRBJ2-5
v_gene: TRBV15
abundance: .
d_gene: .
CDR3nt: TGTGCCACCAGCAGAGTTGGGGTAGAAGAGACCCAGTACTTC
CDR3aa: CATSRVGVEETQYF